One and the same sample provided the 18 T cell receptor beta chains below, sequenced in a study of cytomegalovirus exposure and HLA in healthy donors. The PCR was carried out with 60 Vbeta primers and 13 Jbeta primers. This table comes from immunoSEQ multiplex PCR, and its TCRdb copy is limited to in-frame clones, with some not included. The listing contains 95,000 to 150,000 clones. Material: PBMCs. The receptors shown here come from a man between 18 and 35 years old in good health and CMV-seronegative.

The chain employs TRBV28 and TRBJ1-2; D is unresolved. The germline V gene encodes CDR1 MDHEN and CDR2 SYDVKM. CDR3 size: 12 residues. The V end lost 3 bases, the J end lost 3 bases, and 5 bases lay between the germline ends. The CDR3 nucleotides are TGTGCCAGCAGTTTGGGCGACTATGGCTACACCTTC. This sequence encodes CASSLGDYGYTF.

The chain employs TRBV4-1 and TRBJ2-2; TRBD2 matches 11 bases. Unmatched junction bases numbered 12, after V lost 0 bases and J lost 6 bases. Looked up from germline, CDR1 is MGHRA and CDR2 is YSYEKL. The CDR3 consists of 19 residues. CDR3 sequence: CASSQDQVAGGHYAGELFF. CDR3 in DNA: TGCGCCAGCAGCCAAGATCAGGTAGCGGGAGGGCACTACGCCGGGGAGCTGTTTTTT.

This sequence joins TRBV27 and TRBJ2-7; a possible D gene is TRBD1 (5 bases). Germline V gives CDR1 MNHEY, CDR2 SMNVEV (reference sequence). The CDR3 runs to 16 residues. V shed 0 bases and J shed 4 bases, with 16 bases lying between them. CDR3 nucleotide sequence: TGTGCCAGCAGTTTATCAATCTATGGTGGGGCGTACGAGCAGTACTTC. This gives the protein CASSLSIYGGAYEQYF.

The gene calls are TRBV4-1 and TRBJ1-6, with 8 bases aligning to TRBD1. Trimming removed 2 bases from V and 10 bases from J; junction bases left unmatched: 7. Germline V gene data show CDR1 as MGHRA and CDR2 as YSYEKL. CDR3 length equals 15 residues. CDR3 sequence: CASSQPDREGSPLHF. In DNA, the CDR3 is TGCGCCAGCAGCCAACCGGACAGGGAGGGCTCACCCCTCCACTTT.

The chain couples TRBV4-2 to TRBJ2-1; D remains ambiguous. This CDR3 has 12 residues. In germline, CDR1 is LGHNA, CDR2 YNFKEQ. Trimming removed 6 bases at V and 4 bases at J, with 7 bases between. The CDR3 sequence: CASRTNYNEQFF. CDR3 in DNA: TGTGCCAGCAGAACTAATTACAATGAGCAGTTCTTC.

Concerning this clone itself: Mismatch with germline at one junction end may stem from a read error. The sample holds other DNA sequences that translate to the same CDR3. J is TRBJ2-3 and V is TRBV5-1; TRBD2 aligns across 11 bases. CDR3 length: 15 amino acids. Germline V gene lookup returns CDR1 SGHRS and CDR2 YFSETQ. The CDR3 bases are TGCGCCAGCAGCTTGCTAGCGGGGGGCACGGATACGCAGTATTTT. Residues: CASSLLAGGTDTQYF.

The chain recombines TRBV18 with TRBJ2-3; 7 nucleotides match TRBD2. The CDR3 consists of 15 residues. Germline V lookup: CDR1 KGHSH, CDR2 LQKENI. The V segment lost 3 bases and the J segment 5 bases; nucleotides outside the gene matches: 8. CDR3: CASSPGGPGGDTQYF. CDR3 bases: TGTGCCAGCTCACCCGGGGGACCGGGGGGAGATACGCAGTATTTT.

This rearrangement joins TRBV6-1 to TRBJ2-7, with 8 bases lining up with TRBD2. This CDR3 has 13 residues. Losses at the gene ends were 6 bases for V and 1 base for J; bases not matched to a gene: 2. The germline V gene encodes CDR1 MNHNS and CDR2 SASEGT. CDR3 sequence: CASRLAASYEQYF. For the CDR3, the DNA is TGTGCCAGCAGACTAGCGGCTTCCTACGAGCAGTACTTC.

The rearrangement links TRBV7-8 to TRBJ2-7, with D tentatively TRBD2 (6 bases). With 8 bases removed from V and 3 bases from J, the gap between germline ends came to 11 bases. CDR3 size: 12 residues. CDR1 SGHVS and CDR2 FQNEAQ come from the germline V gene. In DNA, the CDR3 is TGTGCCAGCTCGGGAGATTTCTACGAGCAGTACTTC. This gives the protein CASSGDFYEQYF.

The CDR3 is CADGAAGGHEQYF. CDR3 coding DNA: TGTGCCGACGGGGCAGCGGGAGGGCACGAGCAGTACTTC. The rearrangement joins TRBV7-2 to TRBJ2-7, with 10 nucleotides matching TRBD2. CDR3 length: 13 amino acids. Losses at the gene ends were 11 bases for V and 5 bases for J; bases not matched to a gene: 9. Germline-derived CDR1 and CDR2 are SGHTA and FQGNSA.

The J gene is TRBJ2-1, the V gene TRBV18; 9 bases align to TRBD2. The CDR3 has 16 residues. Germline CDR1 and CDR2: KGHSH and LQKENI. The junction had 10 bases not matched to a gene; V was cut back by 3 bases and J by 7 bases. The CDR3 bases are TGTGCCAGCTCACCCTTTAGCGGGGGCGCCGGAAATGAGCAGTTCTTC. It translates to CASSPFSGGAGNEQFF.

The V gene is TRBV6-6, the J gene TRBJ2-1, with 10 positions matching TRBD1. The CDR3 is 16 amino acids. The ends lost 6 bases at V and 1 base at J; junction bases unmatched: 6. Germline CDR1 and CDR2: MNHNY and SVGAGI (reference sequence). In DNA form, the CDR3 reads TGTGCCAGCAGAGGCGGACAGGGGGGGTCCTACAATGAGCAGTTCTTC. Encoded protein: CASRGGQGGSYNEQFF.

The chain joins TRBV28 to TRBJ2-2, with 8 bases matching TRBD2. Trimming removed 2 bases from V and 1 base from J; junction bases left unmatched: 9. This CDR3 contains 18 residues. In germline, CDR1 is MDHEN, CDR2 SYDVKM. The CDR3 coding sequence is TGTGCCAGCAGTTTAGCTAGCGGGCGCCCTAAGAACACCGGGGAGCTGTTTTTT. It translates to CASSLASGRPKNTGELFF.

The chain employs TRBV6-5 and TRBJ1-2, with 8 bases that match TRBD1. Germline CDR1 is MNHEY and CDR2 is SVGAGI. V lost 7 bases, J lost 4 bases, and 11 bases stayed unmatched. This CDR3 is built from 15 residues. The DNA of the CDR3 is TGTGCCAGCAATCGACGACAGGGGTTGTCCTATGGCTACACCTTC. Amino acids: CASNRRQGLSYGYTF.

V and J are TRBV30 and TRBJ2-3; 7 bases are a match to TRBD2. The length of the CDR3 is 16 residues. Germline-derived CDR1 and CDR2 are GTSNPN and SVGIG (reference sequence). V lost 5 bases to trimming and J lost 4 bases; unmatched junction nucleotides: 15. The CDR3 DNA reads TGTGCCTGGGCCCTTGGGAGGGCCTATTCCGCAGATACGCAGTATTTT. Its translation is CAWALGRAYSADTQYF.

The CDR3 is CAISESPTGTPRGGGYTF. The CDR3 bases are TGTGCCATCAGTGAGTCCCCGACCGGGACCCCGAGGGGAGGCGGCTACACCTTC. V gene TRBV10-3 combines with J gene TRBJ1-2, with a tentative D call TRBD1 (5 bases). CDR3 length: 18 residues. Germline CDR1 ENHRY, CDR2 SYGVKD. V shed 0 bases and J shed 8 bases, with 25 bases lying between them.

The V call is TRBV30, the J call TRBJ1-5, with a weak D call TRBD1 (6 bases). Germline CDR1 reads GTSNPN; CDR2 reads SVGIG (reference sequence). V was trimmed by 3 bases and J by 4 bases, leaving 16 bases between them. CDR3 length: 15 amino acids. The CDR3: CAWRGPTGLNQPQHF. CDR3 nucleotides: TGTGCCTGGAGGGGGCCGACAGGACTGAATCAGCCCCAGCATTTT.

The rearrangement joins TRBV29-1 to TRBJ2-3; 8 nucleotides align to TRBD1. The V and J ends lost 4 bases and 1 base, in that order; junction bases with no gene match: 10. The CDR3 is 16 amino acids. CDR1 and CDR2 from the germline V gene are SQVTM and ANQGSEA. CDR3 nucleotides: TGCAGCGTTGTAGGCGGTACGACAGGGGGCACAGATACGCAGTATTTT. Its translation is CSVVGGTTGGTDTQYF.